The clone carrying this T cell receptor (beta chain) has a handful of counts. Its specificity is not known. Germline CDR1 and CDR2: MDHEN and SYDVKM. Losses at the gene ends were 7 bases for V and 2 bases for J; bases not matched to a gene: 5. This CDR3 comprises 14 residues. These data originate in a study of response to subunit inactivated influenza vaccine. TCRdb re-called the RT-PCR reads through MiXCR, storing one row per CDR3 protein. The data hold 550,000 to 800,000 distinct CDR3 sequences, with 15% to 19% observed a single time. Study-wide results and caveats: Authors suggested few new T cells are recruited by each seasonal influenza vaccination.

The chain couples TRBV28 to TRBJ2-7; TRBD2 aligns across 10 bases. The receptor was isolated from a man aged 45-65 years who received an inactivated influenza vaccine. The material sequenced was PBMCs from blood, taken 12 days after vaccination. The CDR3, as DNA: TGTGCCAGCACCCTAAGCGGGGGGGCCTACGAGCAGTACTTC. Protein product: CASTLSGGAYEQYF.